These 32 T cell receptor beta chains were all obtained from the same sample, sequenced in a study of Ad26.COV2.S vaccination and SARS-CoV-2 variants. Treatment noted: about 20 received Ad26.COV2.S at low or high dose, single or two shots; about 5 received placebo; per-sample allocation not given. Specimens were obtained on day 63 following the first vaccine or placebo injection. The repertoire was sequenced with immunoSEQ multiplex PCR; TCRdb's copy has only in-frame clones and lacks some. The table has nearly 400,000 clones, 89% seen once; the top ten hold around 1.9%. Source: peripheral blood, taken in a trial of Ad26.COV2.S vaccine versus placebo. These receptor sequences come from a person aged 18-60 years who received the Ad26.COV2.S COVID-19 vaccine or a placebo.

The chain links TRBV5-1 to TRBJ2-1; D is possibly TRBD1 or TRBD2 (5 bases each). CDR1 is SGHRS and CDR2 is YFSETQ in the germline V gene. The CDR3 is 16 residues long. Trimming took off 0 bases at V and 3 bases at J, with 13 bases between the two ends. The CDR3 protein is CASSLAVGGGYNEQFF. The CDR3 region has the DNA TGCGCCAGCAGCTTGGCCGTCGGTGGGGGCTACAATGAGCAGTTCTTC.

This clone was counted once. The chain joins TRBV10-3 to TRBJ2-1; D ambiguous. The CDR3 consists of 13 residues. Trimming took 0 bases from V and 8 from J, leaving 8 bases between them. Germline-derived CDR1 and CDR2 are ENHRY and SYGVKD. In DNA, the CDR3 is TGTGCCATCAGTGAGTCGTTTGGCCATGAGCAGTTCTTC. Encoded protein: CAISESFGHEQFF.

The V gene is TRBV5-6, the J gene TRBJ2-2, with D hard to call. This CDR3 spans 17 amino acids. Germline CDR1 reads SGHDT; CDR2 reads YYEEEE. Trimming stripped 3 bases from V and 4 bases from J, with 19 bases between. The CDR3 sequence: CASSWSRGPRVTGELFF. CDR3 sequence (DNA): TGTGCCAGCAGCTGGTCCCGTGGGCCCCGGGTCACCGGGGAGCTGTTTTTT.

The CDR3 reads CASKVDRDTRKAFF. The CDR3 bases are TGTGCCAGTAAGGTGGACCGGGACACGCGAAAAGCTTTCTTT. This sequence joins TRBV19 and TRBJ1-1, with D tentatively TRBD1 (6 bases). From germline, CDR1 is LNHDA and CDR2 SQIVND (reference sequence). V was clipped by 7 bases and J by 9 bases, with 21 bases between them. The CDR3 extends over 14 amino acids. Full variable domain (outside the CDR3, taken from reference TRBV19 and TRBJ1-1): DGGITQSPKYLFRKEGQNVTLSCEQNLNHDAMYWYRQDPGQGLRLIYYSQIVNDFQKGDIAEGYSVSREKKESFPLTVTSAQKNPTAFYLCASKVDRDTRKAFFGQGTRLTVV.

This chain uses TRBV30 with TRBJ1-2; 8 bases are a match to TRBD1. With 1 base clipped from V and 1 base from J, the junction kept 2 bases outside the gene matches. Germline V lookup: CDR1 GTSNPN, CDR2 SVGIG (reference sequence). This CDR3 has 14 residues. CDR3 nucleotides: TGTGCCTGGAGTGCACAGGGGGTTAACTATGGCTACACCTTC. It translates to CAWSAQGVNYGYTF.

The gene calls are TRBV28 and TRBJ2-5; D may be TRBD2 (6 bases). V was cut by 6 bases and J by 5 bases, with 16 bases left in between. Germline CDR1 and CDR2: MDHEN and SYDVKM. CDR3 length equals 14 residues. CDR3 in amino acids: CASRSLWAGETQYF. The CDR3 coding sequence is TGTGCCAGCAGATCCTTATGGGCGGGGGAGACCCAGTACTTC.

The gene calls are TRBV5-4 and TRBJ2-7; 13 bases align to TRBD2. This CDR3 comprises 15 residues. Germline CDR1 reads SGHNT; CDR2 reads YYREEE (reference sequence). V lost 5 bases, J lost 2 bases, and 4 bases stayed unmatched. CDR3 in amino acids: CASRRTSGGTYEQYF. The DNA of the CDR3 is TGTGCCAGCAGACGGACTAGCGGGGGTACCTACGAGCAGTACTTC.

The genes are TRBV19 and TRBJ1-5; perhaps TRBD1 as D (6 bases). Germline-derived CDR1 and CDR2 are LNHDA and SQIVND (reference sequence). V lost 7 bases to trimming and J lost 4 bases, with 17 bases between them. The CDR3 has 15 residues. CDR3 residues: CASNHRVIINQPQHF. In nucleotides, the CDR3 is TGTGCCAGTAACCACAGGGTAATTATTAATCAGCCCCAGCATTTT.

The chain combines TRBV2 with TRBJ1-4, with 7 bases identical to TRBD1. The CDR3 has 15 amino acids. J was trimmed by 4 bases and V by 5 bases; bases with no gene match: 7. Germline V lookup: CDR1 SNHLY, CDR2 FYNNEI. CDR3 region: CASSPGTVYNEKLFF. CDR3 coding DNA: TGTGCCAGCAGTCCCGGGACAGTATATAATGAAAAACTGTTTTTT.

The chain employs TRBV6-5 and TRBJ2-3; D assignment may be TRBD1 or TRBD2 (6 bases each). Germline assignment: CDR1 MNHEY and CDR2 SVGAGI. The length of the CDR3 is 15 residues. Trimming took 2 bases from V and 2 from J, leaving 11 bases between them. The DNA of the CDR3 is TGTGCCAGCAGTTACACGGGGGCTTTCACAGATACGCAGTATTTT. Translating gives CASSYTGAFTDTQYF.

This chain links TRBV5-4 with TRBJ1-4; possible D gene TRBD1, 5 bases. The CDR3 consists of 15 residues. V lost 0 bases and J lost 8, with 14 bases in between. Germline loops: CDR1 SGHNT, CDR2 YYREEE (reference sequence). The CDR3 protein is CASSLDGRGHEKLFF. DNA for the CDR3: TGTGCCAGCAGCTTGGATGGTAGGGGCCACGAAAAACTGTTTTTT.

J is TRBJ2-7 and V is TRBV6-5; 8 nucleotides line up with TRBD1. Germline V gene sequence: CDR1 MNHEY, CDR2 SVGAGI. This CDR3 contains 14 residues. V lost 7 bases, J lost 1 base, and 6 bases stayed unmatched. The CDR3 DNA sequence: TGTGCCAGCACCTTCCGGGACAGGTCCTACGAGCAGTACTTC. This translates into CASTFRDRSYEQYF.

The V call is TRBV12-3 or TRBV12-4, the J call TRBJ2-7; the D is unclear. V gave up 2 bases and J gave up 3 bases, with 8 bases separating them. The CDR3 has 13 amino acids. The CDR3 here is CASSLLVVYEQYF. As DNA, the CDR3 is TGTGCCAGCAGTTTATTAGTGGTCTACGAGCAGTACTTC.

The chain uses TRBV28 and TRBJ1-2; 10 bases are shared with TRBD1. Looked up from germline, CDR1 is MDHEN and CDR2 is SYDVKM. Trimming at V came to 5 bases and at J to 2 bases, leaving 5 bases not matched to a gene. The CDR3 totals 15 residues. CDR3 sequence reads: CASSTRTGGNYGYTF. In DNA form, the CDR3 reads TGTGCCAGCAGTACCCGGACAGGGGGAAACTATGGCTACACCTTC.

On this clone itself: Distinct nucleotide sequences in the sample also encode this CDR3. The chain is built from TRBV30 and TRBJ1-1, with D hard to call. V lost 5 bases, J lost 2 bases, and 12 bases lay in between. The CDR3 extends over 13 amino acids. Germline-derived CDR1 and CDR2 are GTSNPN and SVGIG (reference sequence). CDR3 amino acids: CAWSRGLNTEAFF. CDR3 nucleotide sequence: TGTGCCTGGTCCAGAGGGCTTAACACTGAAGCTTTCTTT.

The chain combines TRBV9 with TRBJ1-2, with 7 bases identical to TRBD1. Germline CDR1 is SGDLS and CDR2 is YYNGEE. Trimming cost V 3 bases and J 5 bases; bases outside gene matches: 13. This CDR3 comprises 16 residues. For the CDR3, the DNA is TGTGCCAGCAGCGCGGATGGTTCTGGGACAGTATATGGCTACACCTTC. Protein product: CASSADGSGTVYGYTF.

The chain uses TRBV10-1 and TRBJ2-5; D is undetermined. V shed 10 bases and J shed 1 base, with 13 bases lying between them. The CDR3 contains 13 residues. Germline V CDR1 and CDR2: WNHNN, SYGVQD (reference sequence). The CDR3 DNA reads as TGCGCCAACCCAATAAGCCCCCAAGAGACCCAGTACTTC. It encodes CANPISPQETQYF.

The J gene is TRBJ2-5, the V gene TRBV4-2, with D unclear. Trimming took 0 bases from V and 6 from J, leaving 5 bases between them. Germline V gene sequence: CDR1 LGHNA, CDR2 YNFKEQ. This CDR3 is 12 amino acids long. CDR3 protein: CASSQESQTQYF. For the CDR3, the DNA is TGTGCCAGCAGCCAAGAGTCTCAGACCCAGTACTTC.

CDR3 nucleotides: TGTGCCAGCAGCTTGGAGGGGGCAGGGCAGTTCTTC. Protein product: CASSLEGAGQFF. This chain links TRBV5-4 with TRBJ2-1; the match to TRBD1 covers 7 bases. This CDR3 has 12 amino acids. V shed 0 bases, J shed 12 bases, and the junction held 3 bases outside the gene matches. Germline CDR1 reads SGHNT; CDR2 reads YYREEE (reference sequence).

The genes are TRBV9 and TRBJ1-6; TRBD1 matches at 11 bases. CDR1 SGDLS and CDR2 YYNGEE come from the germline V gene. Unmatched junction bases numbered 2, after V lost 3 bases and J lost 9 bases. There are 14 residues in the CDR3. The CDR3 coding sequence is TGTGCCAGCAGCGCCGGGACAGGGGGTTCACCCCTCCACTTT. Protein: CASSAGTGGSPLHF.

In its sample, this clone was seen once. The CDR3 coding sequence is TGTGCCAGCACCCGCGGCGGGGAGCTGTTTTTT. This translates into CASTRGGELFF. This sequence joins TRBV6-5 and TRBJ2-2; D call uncertain. The CDR3 consists of 11 residues. CDR1 MNHEY and CDR2 SVGAGI come from the germline V gene. V dropped 7 bases and J dropped 7 bases, with 7 bases sitting between them.

The V call is TRBV7-8, the J call TRBJ1-5; D is possibly TRBD1 (6 bases). Trimming took off 4 bases at V and 5 bases at J, with 12 bases between the two ends. CDR1 SGHVS and CDR2 FQNEAQ come from the germline V gene. The CDR3 has 14 amino acids. This CDR3 reads CASSSVTGDQPQHF. Written as DNA, the CDR3 is TGTGCCAGCAGCTCGGTGACAGGCGATCAGCCCCAGCATTTT.

V gene TRBV5-8 combines with J gene TRBJ1-3, with D uncertain. Between the trimmed V and J ends, which lost 4 bases and 0 bases, there was a span of 11 bases. CDR1 is SGHTS and CDR2 is YDEGEE in the germline V gene. CDR3 length: 15 residues. CDR3 bases: TGTGCCAGCAGCCATTACACGGGCTCTGGAAACACCATATATTTT. Encoded protein: CASSHYTGSGNTIYF.

The table lists this clone with a count of one. This chain uses TRBV6-6 with TRBJ2-3; 8 nucleotides match TRBD1. Germline lookup yields CDR1 MNHNY and CDR2 SVGAGI (reference sequence). Trimming took 5 bases from V and 1 from J; bases not matched to a gene: 5. The CDR3 contains 15 residues. The chain's CDR3 is CASSQDRGGTDTQYF. Here the CDR3 DNA reads TGTGCCAGCAGTCAAGACAGGGGCGGCACAGATACGCAGTATTTT.

The rearrangement joins TRBV27 to TRBJ1-5; TRBD1 aligns across 8 bases. The CDR3 is made up of 14 amino acids. Germline loops: CDR1 MNHEY, CDR2 SMNVEV (reference sequence). V shed 6 bases, J shed 7 bases, and the junction held 8 bases outside the gene matches. This chain's CDR3 is CASRLDRGSQPQHF. The CDR3 DNA reads TGTGCCAGCAGGCTCGACAGGGGATCACAGCCCCAGCATTTT.

The chain couples TRBV28 to TRBJ2-6; D not certain. Trimming left V 8 bases short and J 0 bases short, with 5 bases between. CDR3 size: 13 residues. Germline V gene lookup returns CDR1 MDHEN and CDR2 SYDVKM. The CDR3: CASLSSGANVLTF. The CDR3 DNA follows: TGTGCCAGCTTGTCCTCTGGGGCCAACGTCCTGACTTTC. The entire variable domain, with the rest obtained from reference TRBV28 and TRBJ2-6, is as follows: DVKVTQSSRYLVKRTGEKVFLECVQDMDHENMFWYRQDPGLGLRLIYFSYDVKMKEKGDIPEGYSVSREKKERFSLILESASTNQTSMYLCASLSSGANVLTFGAGSRLTVL.

The chain joins TRBV6-5 to TRBJ2-7, with a weak D call TRBD1 (6 bases). This CDR3 contains 15 residues. Trimming removed 5 bases at V and 3 bases at J, with 17 bases between. Germline CDR1 is MNHEY and CDR2 is SVGAGI. CDR3 DNA: TGTGCCAGCAGTCCCTCCTATCACAGGGTCTACGAGCAGTACTTC. This encodes CASSPSYHRVYEQYF.

The chain is built from TRBV7-2 and TRBJ2-2, with TRBD1 identical over 8 bases. V lost 3 bases and J lost 3; bases outside the gene matches: 3. CDR3 length: 15 residues. Germline CDR1 SGHTA, CDR2 FQGNSA. This CDR3 is CASSFTGGYTGELFF. In DNA, the CDR3 is TGTGCCAGCAGCTTCACAGGGGGTTACACCGGGGAGCTGTTTTTT. The variable domain in full, completed from reference TRBV7-2 and TRBJ2-2, reads GAGVSQSPSNKVTEKGKDVELRCDPISGHTALYWYRQSLGQGLEFLIYFQGNSAPDKSGLPSDRFSAERTGGSVSTLTIQRTQQEDSAVYLCASSFTGGYTGELFFGEGSRLTVL.

In its sample, this clone was seen a few times. The V and J genes are TRBV12-3 or TRBV12-4 and TRBJ1-3; 7 nucleotides line up with TRBD1. The CDR3 runs 12 residues. CDR3 bases: TGTGCTTCCGGGACAGCTGGAAACACCATATATTTT. It is translated as CASGTAGNTIYF.

This chain connects TRBV11-2 to TRBJ2-7; 11 bases line up with TRBD2. Germline V gives CDR1 SGHAT, CDR2 FQNNGV. The CDR3 length is 15 residues. Trimming at V came to 5 bases and at J to 2 bases, leaving 5 bases not matched to a gene. CDR3 region: CASSLGLADTYEQYF. CDR3 nucleotide sequence: TGTGCCAGCAGCCTGGGACTAGCGGATACCTACGAGCAGTACTTC.

The rearrangement links TRBV28 to TRBJ2-4; D not certain. V was clipped by 4 bases and J by 1 base, with 11 bases between them. This CDR3 has 15 amino acids. Germline V CDR1 and CDR2: MDHEN, SYDVKM. CDR3 bases: TGTGCCAGCAGTTACATCTCCGGGGCCAAAAACATTCAGTACTTC. Residues: CASSYISGAKNIQYF.

The rearrangement uses TRBV27 and TRBJ2-7, with TRBD2 matching over 8 bases. Unmatched junction bases numbered 2, after V lost 2 bases and J lost 5 bases. The CDR3 has 13 amino acids. From germline, CDR1 is MNHEY and CDR2 SMNVEV (reference sequence). CDR3: CASSLAGGHEQYF. The CDR3 region has the DNA TGTGCCAGCAGTTTAGCGGGAGGCCACGAGCAGTACTTC.